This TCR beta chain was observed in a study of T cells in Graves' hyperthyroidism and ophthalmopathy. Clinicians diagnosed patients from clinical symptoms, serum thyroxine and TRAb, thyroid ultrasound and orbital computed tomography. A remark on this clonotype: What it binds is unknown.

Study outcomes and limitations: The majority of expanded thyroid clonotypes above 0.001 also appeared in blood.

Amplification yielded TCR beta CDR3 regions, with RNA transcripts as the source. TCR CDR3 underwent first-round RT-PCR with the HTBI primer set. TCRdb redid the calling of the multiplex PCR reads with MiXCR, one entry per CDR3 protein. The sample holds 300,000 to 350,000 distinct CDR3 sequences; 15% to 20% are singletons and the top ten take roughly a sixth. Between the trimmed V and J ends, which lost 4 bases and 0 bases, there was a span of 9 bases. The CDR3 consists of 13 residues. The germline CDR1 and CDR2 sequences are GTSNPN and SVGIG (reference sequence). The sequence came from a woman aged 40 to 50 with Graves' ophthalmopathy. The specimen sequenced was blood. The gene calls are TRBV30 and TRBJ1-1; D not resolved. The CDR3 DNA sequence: TGTGCCTGGATGAGGCAAATGAACACTGAAGCTTTCTTT. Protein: CAWMRQMNTEAFF.